This T cell receptor (beta chain) originates from a study of blood T cell repertoires in COVID-19. Study-wide background: Acute and convalescent COVID-19 specimens originated in the United States, Italy and Spain. The cDNA or gDNA used as material had been derived from T cells, B-cell-depleted T cells, or PBMCs.

V lost 6 bases, J lost 1 base, and 4 bases stayed unmatched. The germline CDR1 and CDR2 sequences are ENHRY and SYGVKD. The length of the CDR3 is 14 residues. Repertoires were generated with immunoSEQ multiplex PCR, while TCRdb's copy carries only in-frame clones and drops some. The sample shows tens of thousands of clones, around 87% of them seen only once. The source is a male donor with acute or convalescent COVID-19. Sequencing was done on a sample of peripheral blood. This chain links TRBV10-3 with TRBJ2-7; 9 bases line up with TRBD1. The CDR3 loop is CAIRTGQGSYEQYF. In DNA form, the CDR3 reads TGTGCCATCAGGACGGGACAGGGATCCTACGAGCAGTACTTC.